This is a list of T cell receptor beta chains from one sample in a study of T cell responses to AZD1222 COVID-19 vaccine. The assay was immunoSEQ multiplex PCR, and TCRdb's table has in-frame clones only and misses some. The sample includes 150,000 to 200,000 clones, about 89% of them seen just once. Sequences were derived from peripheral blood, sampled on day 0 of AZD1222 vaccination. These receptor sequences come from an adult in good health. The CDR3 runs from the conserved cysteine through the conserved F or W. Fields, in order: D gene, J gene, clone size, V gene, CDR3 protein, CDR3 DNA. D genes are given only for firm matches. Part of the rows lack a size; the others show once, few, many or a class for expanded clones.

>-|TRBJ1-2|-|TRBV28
CASSPSREPLYGYTF
TGTGCCAGCAGTCCCTCTCGGGAACCACTCTATGGCTACACCTTC
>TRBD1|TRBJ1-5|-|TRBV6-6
CASRRTGDSNQPQHF
TGTGCCAGCAGACGGACAGGGGATAGCAATCAGCCCCAGCATTTT
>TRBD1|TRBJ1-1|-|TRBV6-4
CASRGRQGEAFF
TGTGCCAGCAGGGGCCGACAGGGTGAAGCTTTCTTT
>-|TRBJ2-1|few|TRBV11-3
CASSVGFTNEQFF
TGTGCCAGCAGCGTAGGGTTTACCAATGAGCAGTTCTTC
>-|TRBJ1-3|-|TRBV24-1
CATRGSTGNTIYF
TGTGCCACCAGGGGATCCACTGGAAACACCATATATTTT
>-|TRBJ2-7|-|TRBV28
CASSLATRGLSYEQYF
TGTGCCAGCAGTTTGGCGACCAGGGGCCTGTCCTACGAGCAGTACTTC
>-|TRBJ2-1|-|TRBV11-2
CASSFGLGQSYNEQFF
TGTGCCAGCAGCTTTGGGCTAGGGCAATCCTACAATGAGCAGTTCTTC
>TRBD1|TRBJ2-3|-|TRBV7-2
CASSLALTGVPQYF
TGTGCCAGCAGCTTAGCGCTGACAGGGGTACCGCAGTATTTT
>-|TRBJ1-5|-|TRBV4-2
CASSQDEGNSNQPQHF
TGTGCCAGCAGCCAAGATGAGGGAAATAGCAATCAGCCCCAGCATTTT
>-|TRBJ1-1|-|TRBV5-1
CASSLGTVRTEAFF
TGCGCCAGCAGCTTAGGGACCGTGAGGACTGAAGCTTTCTTT
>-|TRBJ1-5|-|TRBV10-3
CAIGPPNQPQHF
TGTGCCATCGGACCCCCCAATCAGCCCCAGCATTTT
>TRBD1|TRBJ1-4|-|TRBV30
CAWKQGYNEKLFF
TGTGCCTGGAAACAGGGGTATAATGAAAAACTGTTTTTT
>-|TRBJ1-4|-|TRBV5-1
CASSSGLRPYTTNEKLFF
TGCGCCAGCAGCTCAGGACTACGTCCCTATACAACTAATGAAAAACTGTTTTTT
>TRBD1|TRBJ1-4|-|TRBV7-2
CASSPGQGDEKLFF
TGTGCCAGCAGCCCGGGACAGGGGGATGAAAAACTGTTTTTT
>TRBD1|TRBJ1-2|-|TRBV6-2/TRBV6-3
CASSSYSGTGDHGYTF
TGTGCCAGCAGTTCTTATTCCGGGACAGGGGATCATGGCTACACCTTC
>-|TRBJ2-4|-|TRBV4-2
CASRDGGDIQYF
TGTGCCAGCAGGGACGGGGGTGACATTCAGTACTTC
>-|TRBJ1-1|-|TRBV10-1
CASSEWVNTEAFF
TGCGCCAGCAGTGAATGGGTAAACACTGAAGCTTTCTTT
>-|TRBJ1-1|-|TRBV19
CASNPSGATEAFF
TGTGCCAGTAATCCATCAGGGGCCACTGAAGCTTTCTTT
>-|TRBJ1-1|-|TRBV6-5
CASRPLNTEAFF
TGTGCCAGCAGGCCGTTGAACACTGAAGCTTTCTTT
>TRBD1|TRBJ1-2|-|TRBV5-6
CASSLIRTGIEGYTF
TGTGCCAGCAGCTTGATTAGGACAGGGATAGAGGGCTACACCTTC
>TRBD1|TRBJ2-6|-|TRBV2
CASSEAPDRDLTGANVLTF
TGTGCCAGCAGTGAAGCGCCCGACAGGGACCTAACTGGGGCCAACGTCCTGACTTTC
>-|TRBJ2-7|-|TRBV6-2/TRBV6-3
CASSKMYEQYF
TGTGCCAGCAGTAAAATGTACGAGCAGTACTTC
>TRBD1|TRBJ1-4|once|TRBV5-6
CASSLYTAGGVEKLFF
TGTGCCAGCAGCTTGTACACTGCAGGGGGGGTTGAAAAACTGTTTTTT
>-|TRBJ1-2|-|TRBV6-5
CASTQGPNYGYTF
TGTGCCAGCACACAGGGCCCTAACTATGGCTACACCTTC
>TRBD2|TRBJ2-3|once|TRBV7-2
CASSLDGAGGPTDTQYF
TGTGCCAGCAGCTTAGACGGGGCGGGAGGGCCGACAGATACGCAGTATTTT
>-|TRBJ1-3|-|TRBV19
CASSILLGNSGNTIYF
TGTGCCAGTAGTATCCTACTGGGGAACTCTGGAAACACCATATATTTT
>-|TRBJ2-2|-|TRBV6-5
CASSYWGRGPGELFF
TGTGCCAGCAGTTACTGGGGGAGGGGGCCCGGGGAGCTGTTTTTT
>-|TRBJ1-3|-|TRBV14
CASSLYNSGNTIYF
TGTGCCAGCAGCCTGTACAATTCTGGAAACACCATATATTTT
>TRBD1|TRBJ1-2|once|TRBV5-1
CASSLRDRGFSGYTF
TGCGCCAGCAGCCTCCGGGACAGGGGTTTTTCAGGCTACACCTTC
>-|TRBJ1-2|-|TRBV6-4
CASRFSRGTDPFYGYTF
TGTGCCAGCAGATTTTCTCGCGGGACCGACCCTTTTTATGGCTACACCTTC
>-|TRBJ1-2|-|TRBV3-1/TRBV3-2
CASSQDSRQSYGYTF
TGTGCCAGCAGCCAAGATTCAAGACAGTCCTATGGCTACACCTTC
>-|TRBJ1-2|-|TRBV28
CASSLPHNYGYTF
TGTGCCAGCAGTTTACCGCATAACTATGGCTACACCTTC
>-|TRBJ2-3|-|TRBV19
CASSIKSWLAGNTQYF
TGTGCCAGTAGTATAAAATCTTGGCTCGCAGGGAATACGCAGTATTTT
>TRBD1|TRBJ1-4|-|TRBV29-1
CSVAHPTGGNEKLFF
TGCAGCGTTGCCCATCCCACAGGGGGCAATGAAAAACTGTTTTTT
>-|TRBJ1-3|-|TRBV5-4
CASSLRGGNTIYF
TGTGCCAGCAGCTTGAGAGGTGGAAACACCATATATTTT
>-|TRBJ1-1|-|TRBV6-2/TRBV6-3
CASSRDTEAFF
TGTGCCAGCAGTCGCGACACTGAAGCTTTCTTT
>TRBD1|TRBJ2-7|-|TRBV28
CASRKQGAPYEQYF
TGTGCCAGCAGAAAACAGGGGGCGCCCTACGAGCAGTACTTC